Reported below is one TCR beta chain. V shed 6 bases and J shed 9 bases, with 15 bases lying between them. The CDR3 runs 13 residues. Germline CDR1 is SEHNR and CDR2 is FQNEAQ (reference sequence). This sample is drawn from a study of a mutant IDH1 vaccine in newly diagnosed glioma. Overall study: A roughly 62% male, 37.5% female split and a mean age of about 40 years characterized treated patients. Patients got radiotherapy, temozolomide, or both beforehand, and most got both.

Sample time point: baseline, week 1 (first vaccination visit). Treatment indicated: pre-vaccination baseline after standard-of-care therapy. Astrocytomas that were new, WHO grade 3 or 4, IDH1-mutant and ATRX-lost were present in the donors. TCRdb keeps only in-frame clones here, not all; method: immunoSEQ multiplex PCR. Of tens of thousands of clones in the sample, more than 80% are singletons; the top ten hold about 19%. The TCR comes from a man aged 18-30 years with glioma. This rearrangement joins TRBV7-9 to TRBJ2-1; tentatively, D is TRBD1 (6 bases). The sample was PBMCs, taken from a glioma patient treated with radiotherapy, temozolomide or both. In DNA form, the CDR3 reads TGTGCCAGCAGGCTCCGTGGGGGCAGTGAGCAGTTCTTC. This sequence encodes CASRLRGGSEQFF.